This entry is about one TCR beta chain. Its antigen is currently not known. Base qualities are missing; no much larger clone stands one base away. Library generation was performed with the immunoSEQ multiplex PCR assay. TCRdb provides this immuneACCESS table in a form limited to in-frame rearrangements. Some clones are lacking; in checked studies, under half of them reflect an unresolved V gene, and why the rest are absent is not known. This sample comprises 120,000 or so clones, around 87% of them detected only once. The top ten clones comprise about 8.7% of the sample. This entry belongs to a study of control samples from healthy donors and cancer patients (dated by TCRdb to 2020 to 2022). The CDR3, from cysteine to phenylalanine, totals 13 residues. The read is trimmed to its CDR3 DNA, 39 bases read in frame from base 1. V and J are truncated by 8 bases and 4 bases respectively, leaving an intervening sequence of 11 bases. The germline V gene encodes CDR1 SGHAT and CDR2 FQNNGV.

This receptor was obtained from a man between 35 and 55 years old in good health. Sequenced sample: blood. The V and J segments used are TRBV11-2 and TRBJ2-2, with no reliable assignment of the D segment. The nucleotides are TGTGCCAGCGTGGGTTCCCTCACCGGGGAGCTGTTTTTT. Translation gives CASVGSLTGELFF.